This TCR beta chain came from a study of T cell changes during pregnancy in multiple sclerosis. This table comes from immunoSEQ multiplex PCR, and its TCRdb copy is limited to in-frame clones, with some not included. The table shows around 50,000 clones, with about 87% occurring only once. The sequences come from peripheral blood, collected in the first trimester of pregnancy. This clonotype was obtained from a female donor with multiple sclerosis, enrolled in a pregnancy study.

CDR3 sequence (DNA): TGTGCCACCAGCAGGGACAGAGAGTCAGGGGCCAACGTCCTGACTTTC. Translating it yields CATSRDRESGANVLTF. V is TRBV15 and J is TRBJ2-6, with a tentative D call TRBD1 (6 bases). V lost 3 bases, J lost 4 bases, and 13 bases lay in between. This CDR3 contains 16 residues. The germline CDR1 and CDR2 sequences are LNHNV and YYDKDF (reference sequence).